These 2 T cell receptor beta chains came from one sample sequenced in a study of blood T cells in healthy people across ages. Alongside a J-beta primer mix, a sample-barcoded 5' primer served in a second PCR lasting 7 to 11 cycles. TCRdb re-called the 5' RACE reads through MiXCR, storing one row per CDR3 protein. Among around 600,000 distinct CDR3 sequences, roughly 48% were seen once, and the ten largest hold roughly 25%. Sequencing used blood. All receptors derive from a man older than 75 in good health.

This clonotype was recorded a few times. This rearrangement joins TRBV5-1 to TRBJ2-7; tentative D call: TRBD1 (6 bases). The ends were cut back, 0 bases at V and 4 bases at J, with 14 bases in the middle. The CDR3 totals 15 residues. Germline lookup yields CDR1 SGHRS and CDR2 YFSETQ. As DNA, the CDR3 is TGCGCCAGCAGCTTGGCCCCTGGGACACAGTACGAGCAGTACTTC. Translating gives CASSLAPGTQYEQYF.

V gene TRBV9 combines with J gene TRBJ2-7, with TRBD2 matching over 7 bases. The DNA end is more similar to TRBJ2-5, so the J call may be wrong. Germline V lookup: CDR1 SGDLS, CDR2 YYNGEE. The CDR3 contains 14 residues. CDR3 nucleotide sequence: TGTGCCAGCAGCGTAGGGGGAGGGTTCGGGACCCAGTACTTC. It specifies CASSVGGGFGTQYF.